The 26 T cell receptor beta chains below all came from one sample that was sequenced in a study of blood T cell repertoires in COVID-19. Profiled with immunoSEQ multiplex PCR; TCRdb holds only in-frame clones, not every one. Of about 190,000 clones listed, more than 65% are singletons. Sequencing was performed on PBMCs or T cells enriched from blood (not recorded which). The receptors originated from a woman between 50 and 59 years old with acute COVID-19.

This clone was seen a handful of times. This chain uses TRBV9 with TRBJ2-5; the match to TRBD2 covers 9 bases. The CDR3 is made up of 20 amino acids. Germline trimming cut 3 bases from V and 2 bases from J; bases unmatched to any gene: 20. Per germline, CDR1 SGDLS and CDR2 YYNGEE. The CDR3 reads CASSANPGAAGGRSQETQYF. The CDR3 coding sequence is TGTGCCAGCAGCGCCAACCCGGGGGCAGCGGGGGGTAGGTCGCAAGAGACCCAGTACTTC.

This clone has a handful of counts. The chain recombines TRBV5-4 with TRBJ2-1, with 7 positions matching TRBD2. The V segment lost 0 bases and the J segment 6 bases; nucleotides outside the gene matches: 12. The CDR3 is 17 amino acids. CDR1 SGHNT and CDR2 YYREEE come from the germline V gene (reference sequence). This chain's CDR3 is CASSLALSGVQVNEQFF. CDR3 nucleotide sequence: TGTGCCAGCAGCTTGGCCTTAAGCGGGGTCCAAGTCAATGAGCAGTTCTTC.

The V gene is TRBV7-3, the J gene TRBJ2-6, with a weak D call TRBD2 (5 bases). The germline gives CDR1 SGHTA, CDR2 FQGTGA. Trimming pared 8 bases from V and 4 bases from J, leaving 12 bases between. The CDR3 runs to 14 residues. The CDR3 is CASAWGAGANVLTF. CDR3 in DNA: TGTGCCAGCGCCTGGGGAGCCGGGGCCAACGTCCTGACTTTC.

The J gene is TRBJ2-7, the V gene TRBV28, with 8 bases that match TRBD2. V lost 6 bases and J lost 6; bases outside the gene matches: 10. Germline CDR1 and CDR2: MDHEN and SYDVKM. This CDR3 is 14 amino acids long. The CDR3 reads CASSLGGGLLEQYV. The CDR3 DNA is TGTGCCAGCAGCCTCGGCGGGGGGTTACTCGAGCAGTACGTC.

The table lists this clone with a count of one. This rearrangement joins TRBV18 to TRBJ2-5; TRBD1 is a possible D gene (8 bases). Trimming pared 3 bases from V and 5 bases from J, leaving 16 bases between. This CDR3 has 15 amino acids. Germline V lookup: CDR1 KGHSH, CDR2 LQKENI. The CDR3, as DNA: TGTGCCAGCTCACCGCGGACAGGGCGGGGGGAGACCCAGTACTTC. Its protein is CASSPRTGRGETQYF.

This chain links TRBV4-1 with TRBJ2-3, with 12 bases lining up with TRBD2. The V gene end was trimmed by 4 bases and the J gene end by 2 bases; junction bases not matched to a gene: 10. The CDR3 totals 18 residues. Germline loops: CDR1 MGHRA, CDR2 YSYEKL. In nucleotides, the CDR3 is TGCGCCAGCAGCCTTACTGGACTAGCGGGGTTATACACAGATACGCAGTATTTT. Translation gives CASSLTGLAGLYTDTQYF.

This clone appeared a few times. This chain joins TRBV28 and TRBJ2-3; 7 nucleotides match TRBD1. This CDR3 contains 15 residues. Germline values: CDR1 MDHEN, CDR2 SYDVKM. The ends lost 3 bases at V and 2 bases at J; junction bases unmatched: 5. Written as DNA, the CDR3 is TGTGCCAGCAGTTTCGACAGGGAGCCCACAGATACGCAGTATTTT. As protein: CASSFDREPTDTQYF.

The rearrangement uses TRBV27 and TRBJ1-5, with a weak D call TRBD1 (6 bases). Trimming took off 1 base at V and 7 bases at J, with 14 bases between the two ends. The CDR3 spans 15 residues. The germline V gene encodes CDR1 MNHEY and CDR2 SMNVEV (reference sequence). The CDR3 loop is CASSLWGGPYQPQHF. Written as DNA, the CDR3 is TGTGCCAGCAGTTTATGGGGGGGGCCCTACCAGCCCCAGCATTTT.

The chain links TRBV6-5 to TRBJ1-1; TRBD1 matches at 7 bases. The trim removed 7 bases at V and 4 bases at J, leaving 9 bases unmatched. This CDR3 region has 14 residues. Per the germline V gene, CDR1 is MNHEY and CDR2 is SVGAGI. CDR3 sequence reads: CASIFRRTGTEAFF. The DNA of the CDR3 is TGTGCCAGCATTTTCCGGCGGACAGGCACTGAAGCTTTCTTT.

The chain recombines TRBV7-9 with TRBJ1-5, with 7 bases aligning to TRBD1. Germline V CDR1 and CDR2: SEHNR, FQNEAQ (reference sequence). J gave up 6 bases and V 8 bases, and 7 bases lay outside the gene matches. The CDR3 contains 13 residues. CDR3 coding DNA: TGTGCCAGCGGAGGGGGCGCGGGTCAGCCCCAGCATTTT. It encodes CASGGGAGQPQHF. Full variable domain (outside the CDR3, taken from reference TRBV7-9 and TRBJ1-5): DTGVSQNPRHKITKRGQNVTFRCDPISEHNRLYWYRQTLGQGPEFLTYFQNEAQLEKSRLLSDRFSAERPKGSFSTLEIQRTEQGDSAMYLCASGGGAGQPQHFGDGTRLSIL.

This clone occurred a few times. The CDR3 region is CASSLYRTGKGLTYEQYV. The CDR3, as DNA: TGTGCCAGCAGCTTATATAGAACGGGCAAGGGGCTGACCTACGAGCAGTACGTC. J is TRBJ2-7 and V is TRBV7-8, with D perhaps TRBD1 (5 bases). This CDR3 has 18 amino acids. V gave up 2 bases and J gave up 2 bases, with 22 bases separating them. Germline V lookup: CDR1 SGHVS, CDR2 FQNEAQ.

The genes are TRBV9 and TRBJ2-3; the D gene is possibly TRBD1 (6 bases). Trimming shortened V by 3 bases and J by 0 bases, and 17 bases separated the two germline ends. Germline assignment: CDR1 SGDLS and CDR2 YYNGEE. This CDR3 contains 17 residues. The DNA of the CDR3 is TGTGCCAGCAGCGCTACGGGACACCAAATTAGCACAGATACGCAGTATTTT. This encodes CASSATGHQISTDTQYF.

V is TRBV30 and J is TRBJ1-4; 10 bases align to TRBD1. Germline CDR1 GTSNPN, CDR2 SVGIG (reference sequence). The ends lost 3 bases at V and 8 bases at J; junction bases unmatched: 6. This CDR3 comprises 14 residues. The CDR3: CAWRGQGSGEKLFF. In DNA, the CDR3 is TGTGCCTGGAGGGGACAGGGGTCGGGAGAAAAACTGTTTTTT.

The chain's CDR3 is CASRPPSVGQPSNQPQHF. The CDR3 DNA reads TGTGCCAGCAGGCCTCCCTCGGTGGGCCAGCCGAGCAATCAGCCCCAGCATTTT. V and J are TRBV9 and TRBJ1-5; the D is unclear. V was shortened by 5 bases and J by 1 base, with 22 bases between the two germline ends. The CDR3 loop spans 18 amino acids. From germline, CDR1 is SGDLS and CDR2 YYNGEE.

This clone was detected only once. This chain's CDR3 is CASSHWQEDRGEQFF. CDR3 sequence (DNA): TGCGCCAGCAGCCATTGGCAGGAAGACCGGGGTGAGCAGTTCTTC. The genes are TRBV4-1 and TRBJ2-1; D might be TRBD2 (5 bases). The CDR3 is 15 amino acids. CDR1 and CDR2 from the germline V gene are MGHRA and YSYEKL. The V gene lost 3 bases and the J gene lost 9 bases, with 18 bases spanning the gap.

The rearrangement joins TRBV7-9 to TRBJ1-4; 9 nucleotides agree with TRBD1. This CDR3 comprises 15 residues. V was pared by 5 bases and J by 8 bases, with 9 bases of the junction left unmatched. The germline V gene encodes CDR1 SEHNR and CDR2 FQNEAQ (reference sequence). The CDR3 nucleotides are TGTGCCAGCAGCCCGTGGGACAGGGTTGACGAAAAACTGTTTTTT. Its translation is CASSPWDRVDEKLFF.

The genes are TRBV11-3 and TRBJ2-4; 14 bases line up with TRBD2. CDR1 is SGHNT, CDR2 YENEEA, per germline. There are 19 residues in the CDR3. J gave up 0 bases and V 0 bases, and 4 bases lay outside the gene matches. The CDR3 nucleotides are TGTGCCAGCAGCTTAGATGGGACTAGCGGGGGACTAGCCAAAAACATTCAGTACTTC. Translating gives CASSLDGTSGGLAKNIQYF.

This clone appeared once. The chain carries TRBV7-9 and TRBJ1-6; D gene unclear. This CDR3 comprises 14 residues. Per the germline V gene, CDR1 is SEHNR and CDR2 is FQNEAQ (reference sequence). The V gene lost 1 base and the J gene lost 7 bases, with 8 bases spanning the gap. CDR3 bases: TGTGCCAGCAGCTTAGGTCCTCTCAATTCACCCCTCCACTTT. This gives the protein CASSLGPLNSPLHF.

This chain connects TRBV3-1 (or the pseudogene TRBV3-2) to TRBJ1-1; possibly TRBD1 for D (5 bases). The CDR3 contains 13 residues. The germline gives CDR1 LGHDT, CDR2 YNNKEL (reference sequence). Trimming pared 2 bases from V and 6 bases from J, leaving 10 bases between. Here the CDR3 DNA reads TGTGCCAGCAGCCAACCCCGGGGGGCTGAAGCTTTCTTT. Protein: CASSQPRGAEAFF.

The chain carries TRBV4-1 and TRBJ2-3, with TRBD1 matching 11 bases. This CDR3 contains 20 residues. Losses at the gene ends were 2 bases for V and 9 bases for J; bases not matched to a gene: 22. The germline V gene encodes CDR1 MGHRA and CDR2 YSYEKL. The DNA for the CDR3 is TGCGCCAGCAGCCAATCCGGGACAGGGGGTGGCGGGGACATCAGAGGGACGCAGTATTTT. Translation: CASSQSGTGGGGDIRGTQYF.

The chain uses TRBV21-1 and TRBJ2-7; TRBD1, as called in the table, went unchecked against the DNA. TRBV21-1 is a documented pseudogene. The CDR3 covers 16 residues. The CDR3 coding sequence is TGTGCCAGCAGCAGTCAGAACAATCCTCGCACCTACGAGCAGTACGTC. Translated: CASSSQNNPRTYEQYV.

The chain recombines TRBV18 with TRBJ2-2; D is perhaps TRBD1 (6 bases). The CDR3 sequence is 16 residues long. V was shortened by 3 bases and J by 3 bases, with 14 bases between the two germline ends. The germline V gene has CDR1 KGHSH and CDR2 LQKENI. The CDR3 DNA follows: TGTGCCAGCTCACCCCTCTACAGGGCGGACACCGGGGAGCTGTTTTTT. This codes for CASSPLYRADTGELFF.

The V gene is TRBV28, the J gene TRBJ2-1; D might be TRBD1 (6 bases). The ends were cut back, 4 bases at V and 8 bases at J, with 12 bases in the middle. This CDR3 has 13 residues. From germline, CDR1 is MDHEN and CDR2 SYDVKM. Here the CDR3 DNA reads TGTGCCAGCAGTTCCCAGGGACACGATGAGCAGTTCTTC. This translates into CASSSQGHDEQFF.

This chain connects TRBV9 to TRBJ2-5; 10 bases line up with TRBD2. The CDR3 has 14 residues. V lost 4 bases and J lost 5; bases outside the gene matches: 5. CDR1 and CDR2 (germline): SGDLS, YYNGEE. Written as DNA, the CDR3 is TGTGCCAGCAGCCCAGCGGGGGGGCGTGAGACCCAGTACTTC. It yields the protein CASSPAGGRETQYF.

The chain links TRBV14 to TRBJ2-1; D is perhaps TRBD2 (6 bases). Germline CDR1 and CDR2: SGHDN and FVKESK. The CDR3 is made up of 15 amino acids. V lost 1 base and J lost 3, with 10 bases in between. CDR3 sequence reads: CASSQAWGDYNEQFF. As DNA, the CDR3 is TGTGCCAGCAGCCAAGCCTGGGGGGACTACAATGAGCAGTTCTTC.

The chain uses TRBV7-3 and TRBJ2-1, with 11 bases fitting TRBD2. The length of the CDR3 is 15 residues. Germline CDR1 reads SGHTA; CDR2 reads FQGTGA. Trimming cost V 2 bases and J 7 bases; bases outside gene matches: 4. The CDR3 loop is CASSLLAGGPNEQFF. CDR3 nucleotides: TGTGCCAGCAGCTTACTAGCGGGGGGCCCAAATGAGCAGTTCTTC.